Detailed here is one T cell receptor (beta chain). Its recognized antigen is unknown. No much larger clonotype is one base removed from it; base qualities were not supplied. The sample is drawn from a study of T cells after yellow fever vaccination (dated by TCRdb to about 2019). Regarding the complete study: The SMART-Seq v4 Ultra Low Input RNA kit was used to prepare libraries from fractions with low cell numbers. Bulk TCR alpha and beta repertoires were sequenced longitudinally to track T-cell clones before and after primary and booster YFV17D yellow fever vaccination. Two healthy male donors, one aged 18 to 30 and one aged 30 to 40 years, made up the cohort. Blood was drawn at multiple timepoints before and after primary and secondary immunization, with bulk PBMC replicates and cell subsets isolated.

TCR cDNA was made using 5'RACE template switching, a step that added a universal primer site and unique molecular identifiers. cDNA synthesis was primed from both the TCR alpha and TCR beta constant segments. Two PCR steps were used to amplify libraries, with sample barcodes and sequencing adapters being added in the second step. Sequencing of the libraries was done on either Illumina HiSeq 2500 (2x100 bp) or NovaSeq (2x150 bp). The original methods were these. MIGEC handled demultiplexing of reads and collapsing into UMI consensus sequences, while MiXCR performed V(D)J alignment. Vaccine-responding clonotypes were defined with edgeR using replicate PBMC samples, requiring FDR below 0.01 and a log2 fold change above 5 up to day 15. Each bulk clonotype was labeled CD4 or CD8 based on which sequenced repertoire, CD4 or CD8, contained the clonotype at higher abundance. TCRdb cleaned the public reads at Q25 with fastp, built clones with MiXCR and kept in-frame beta chains. Rows with one shared CDR3 protein collapse into an entry with the most common genes and DNA. What appears here as the V and J calls and clone size reflects TCRdb's work, not the paper's. The sample yields 500,000 to 700,000 distinct CDR3 sequences; roughly 19% were counted once. The top ten clonotypes cover 13% to 15% of the sample.

Summary of the overall study and its limitations: Most clones expanded after primary vaccination (almost 98% of CD4 and roughly 88% of CD8) were re-detected after the booster, suggesting that broad memory maintenance occurred. Because the study included only two donors, the extent to which the findings can be generalized is limited. Computational filtering was required because FACS-sorted repertoires could contain abundant contaminating clonotypes from the bulk population. A small share of clonotypes was detected in both CD4 and CD8 compartments, with the overlap likely arising from convergent recombination. The secondary T-cell response was weaker than the primary response but faster, peaking on day 5 instead of day 15.

The CDR3 spans 13 residues, from the cysteine through the phenylalanine. Only CDR3 DNA is held: 39 bases, read in frame from base 1. According to the germline V gene, CDR1 reads SGHRS and CDR2 reads YFSETQ. V gives up 0 bases and J gives up 2 bases, and the segment between their germline ends measures 6 bases. Reading the label with the study, this specimen's treatment or condition is: live attenuated yellow fever vaccine strain. At each blood-draw timepoint, two biological replicates of bulk PBMCs were obtained. PBMCs were isolated from peripheral blood using a standard Ficoll-Paque protocol. TriZol was used to extract RNA from bulk PBMCs, CD4 and CD8 fractions, and dextramer-positive and dextramer-negative fractions.

This clonotype was sampled from a man in his thirties or forties who received the YFV17D yellow fever vaccine. The chain uses TRBV5-1 and TRBJ2-7; no D gene is confidently identified. The material was PBMCs, obtained 15 days after the yellow fever booster vaccination. The nucleotides are TGCGCCAGCAGCTTGGGGCATCCCTACGAGCAGTACTTC. This yields the protein CASSLGHPYEQYF.